The 20 T cell receptor beta chains listed next were all sequenced from one sample in a study of cytomegalovirus exposure and HLA in healthy donors. PCR primers comprised 60 Vbeta and 13 Jbeta primers. Method: immunoSEQ multiplex PCR; TCRdb's copy keeps in-frame clones and lacks some. This table lists about 39,000 clones. What was sequenced was PBMCs. The receptors were sampled from a woman in her 30s in good health and CMV-seropositive.

This chain joins TRBV6-4 and TRBJ2-5; D is possibly TRBD2 (7 bases). Looked up from germline, CDR1 is MRHNA and CDR2 is SNTAGT. The CDR3 is 16 amino acids. Trimming shortened V by 2 bases and J by 5 bases, and 18 bases separated the two germline ends. CDR3 sequence reads: CASSDPKGGRAETQYF. In DNA, the CDR3 is TGTGCCAGCAGTGACCCGAAGGGGGGGCGGGCGGAGACCCAGTACTTC.

The CDR3 DNA follows: TGCGCCAGCAGCGGCCGGACTAGCGGGGGGGGCTACAATGAGCAGTTCTTC. Its translation: CASSGRTSGGGYNEQFF. The genes are TRBV4-1 and TRBJ2-1, with 15 bases fitting TRBD2. V shed 5 bases, J shed 3 bases, and the junction held 5 bases outside the gene matches. The CDR3 length is 17 residues. Germline V gene data show CDR1 as MGHRA and CDR2 as YSYEKL.

The chain links TRBV6-5 to TRBJ2-7, with 7 positions matching TRBD1. Germline lookup yields CDR1 MNHEY and CDR2 SVGAGI. The CDR3 runs 14 residues. The V gene end was trimmed by 5 bases and the J gene end by 2 bases; junction bases not matched to a gene: 6. The CDR3 DNA follows: TGTGCCAGCAGTAACAGGGACAGAGCCTACGAGCAGTACTTC. Amino acid sequence: CASSNRDRAYEQYF.

This chain links TRBV14 with TRBJ2-5, with TRBD1 identical over 10 bases. The germline V gene encodes CDR1 SGHDN and CDR2 FVKESK. This CDR3 comprises 17 residues. V dropped 4 bases and J dropped 2; count of bases not matched to a gene: 10. Here the CDR3 reads CASSLFGGTGVQETQYF. DNA of the CDR3: TGTGCCAGCAGCCTATTTGGCGGGACAGGGGTACAAGAGACCCAGTACTTC.

The V gene is TRBV6-4, the J gene TRBJ1-2; D gene uncertain. The CDR3 totals 12 residues. CDR1 is MRHNA and CDR2 is SNTAGT in the germline V gene. V lost 4 bases and J lost 7, with 10 bases in between. DNA of the CDR3: TGTGCCAGCAGTGCCCAACAAATTGGCTACACCTTC. Translation: CASSAQQIGYTF.

Regarding this clone: One end of the junction fails to match germline, which may point to a read error. In the same sample, other DNA sequences code for this CDR3. The J gene is TRBJ2-2, the V gene TRBV30; the D gene is possibly TRBD2 (5 bases). The CDR3 has 15 residues. Germline V lookup: CDR1 GTSNPN, CDR2 SVGIG (reference sequence). The DNA for the CDR3 is TGCGCCTGGAGTGTCGCGGGCCGTGACACCGGGGAGCTGTTTTTT. It translates to CAWSVAGRDTGELFF.

The rearrangement links TRBV20-1 to TRBJ2-1; perhaps TRBD2 as D (5 bases). Germline CDR1 reads DFQATT; CDR2 reads SNEGSKA (reference sequence). V lost 3 bases, J lost 9 bases, and 9 bases lay in between. CDR3 length equals 11 residues. The CDR3 here is CSASEGFEQFF. In DNA, the CDR3 is TGCAGTGCTAGTGAGGGATTTGAGCAGTTCTTC.

The chain has TRBV5-6 and TRBJ1-1; D is possibly TRBD1 (6 bases). The CDR3 has 14 residues. Germline CDR1 SGHDT, CDR2 YYEEEE. V lost 8 bases and J lost 1, with 15 bases in between. The CDR3 is CARQTGTPNTEAFF. DNA of the CDR3: TGTGCCAGACAAACCGGGACACCGAACACTGAAGCTTTCTTT.

The V and J genes are TRBV4-2 and TRBJ2-7; 8 positions match TRBD1. J gave up 2 bases and V 5 bases, and 11 bases lay outside the gene matches. Per the germline V gene, CDR1 is LGHNA and CDR2 is YNFKEQ. This CDR3 region has 16 residues. The CDR3 coding sequence is TGTGCCAGCAGCGCGGCGCAGGGACAGGAACCCTACGAGCAGTACTTC. Encoded protein: CASSAAQGQEPYEQYF.

V and J are TRBV14 and TRBJ2-7; tentatively, D is TRBD2 (5 bases). Trimming stripped 0 bases from V and 2 bases from J, with 11 bases between. Germline lookup yields CDR1 SGHDN and CDR2 FVKESK. The CDR3 totals 15 residues. The CDR3 loop is CASSQDLGSAYEQYF. In DNA form, the CDR3 reads TGTGCCAGCAGCCAAGATCTGGGTAGCGCCTACGAGCAGTACTTC.

V is TRBV2 and J is TRBJ1-5, with 7 bases aligning to TRBD1. Germline CDR1 is SNHLY and CDR2 is FYNNEI. The V gene end was trimmed by 4 bases and the J gene end by 0 bases; junction bases not matched to a gene: 12. This CDR3 has 18 amino acids. The CDR3 DNA reads as TGTGCCAGCAGTGGATCCGGACAGGTACTATATAGCAATCAGCCCCAGCATTTT. The encoded protein is CASSGSGQVLYSNQPQHF. The whole variable domain, filled in from reference TRBV2 and TRBJ1-5, reads EPEVTQTPSHQVTQMGQEVILRCVPISNHLYFYWYRQILGQKVEFLVSFYNNEISEKSEIFDDQFSVERPDGSNFTLKIRSTKLEDSAMYFCASSGSGQVLYSNQPQHFGDGTRLSIL.

The chain has TRBV28 and TRBJ2-5, with 10 bases identical to TRBD1. The CDR3 covers 14 residues. Germline CDR1 is MDHEN and CDR2 is SYDVKM. V lost 7 bases to trimming and J lost 4 bases; unmatched junction nucleotides: 6. CDR3 sequence: CASIDRGRGETQYF. CDR3 sequence (DNA): TGTGCCAGCATTGACAGGGGGCGAGGAGAGACCCAGTACTTC.

CDR3 nucleotide sequence: TGTGCCAGCAGTTACCGGGTAGACACTGAAGCTTTCTTT. It codes for CASSYRVDTEAFF. The chain couples TRBV6-5 to TRBJ1-1, with no clear D. CDR3 length: 13 amino acids. The germline V gene has CDR1 MNHEY and CDR2 SVGAGI. Trimming left V 2 bases short and J 3 bases short, with 7 bases between.

The genes are TRBV7-9 and TRBJ1-2; 11 bases are shared with TRBD1. The germline CDR1 and CDR2 sequences are SEHNR and FQNEAQ (reference sequence). After removal of 5 bases from V and 3 bases from J, the junction contained 5 bases not matched to a gene. The CDR3 extends over 15 amino acids. The CDR3: CASSRGQGADYGYTF. The CDR3 DNA reads TGTGCCAGCAGCCGAGGACAGGGGGCGGACTATGGCTACACCTTC.

V gene TRBV14 combines with J gene TRBJ2-7, with D perhaps TRBD2 (5 bases). The V gene lost 2 bases and the J gene lost 3 bases, with 8 bases spanning the gap. This CDR3 is 13 amino acids long. Germline loops: CDR1 SGHDN, CDR2 FVKESK. This chain's CDR3 is CASSQLRGYEQYF. For the CDR3, the DNA is TGTGCCAGCAGCCAACTCCGGGGCTACGAGCAGTACTTC.

The genes are TRBV6-4 and TRBJ2-3, with 10 bases identical to TRBD2. The CDR3 spans 14 residues. Germline V gene data show CDR1 as MRHNA and CDR2 as SNTAGT. Unmatched junction bases numbered 1, after V lost 5 bases and J lost 2 bases. CDR3 sequence reads: CASSSGGATDTQYF. The CDR3 nucleotides are TGTGCCAGCAGTAGCGGGGGGGCCACAGATACGCAGTATTTT.

J is TRBJ2-7 and V is TRBV5-1; 8 positions match TRBD1. The CDR3 consists of 14 residues. From germline, CDR1 is SGHRS and CDR2 YFSETQ. V gave up 0 bases and J gave up 4 bases; unmatched junction bases: 3. The DNA of the CDR3 is TGCGCCAGCAGCTTGGACAGGGGGGTGTACGAGCAGTACTTC. Protein product: CASSLDRGVYEQYF.

The chain employs TRBV5-6 and TRBJ2-5; TRBD2 is a possible D gene (5 bases). V was cut by 0 bases and J by 5 bases, with 14 bases left in between. The CDR3 sequence is 15 residues long. Germline V gene lookup returns CDR1 SGHDT and CDR2 YYEEEE. CDR3 region: CASSLGTFREETQYF. The CDR3 DNA reads as TGTGCCAGCAGCTTGGGGACTTTTCGCGAGGAGACCCAGTACTTC.

The chain carries TRBV2 and TRBJ2-5, with 9 bases that match TRBD2. CDR1 is SNHLY and CDR2 is FYNNEI in the germline V gene. This CDR3 has 12 residues. Trimming took 11 bases from V and 5 from J; bases not matched to a gene: 6. Here the CDR3 DNA reads TGTGCCGCGCGGGGGGGCGCTGAGACCCAGTACTTC. This encodes CAARGGAETQYF.

The chain joins TRBV5-1 to TRBJ2-5; possibly TRBD1 for D (5 bases). TRBJ2-7 explains the end of the DNA better; the J call may be wrong. The CDR3 is 14 residues long. The germline V gene encodes CDR1 SGHRS and CDR2 YFSETQ. CDR3 DNA sequence: TGCGCCAGCAGCTTGGAGGGGCTCCAATACGAGCAGTACTTC. It codes for CASSLEGLQYEQYF.